The 28 T cell receptor beta chains presented below share a single source sample, sequenced in a study of T cells in Graves' hyperthyroidism and ophthalmopathy. The source material, RNA transcripts, was used to amplify TCR beta CDR3 regions. The TCR CDR3 was amplified in a first-round RT-PCR using the HTBI primer set. One entry per CDR3 protein, called by TCRdb with MiXCR from the multiplex PCR reads. The repertoire consists of approximately 600,000 distinct CDR3 sequences, with roughly 15% occurring once and the leading ten covering roughly 4.5%. The source material was blood. Every receptor here comes from a woman in her thirties or forties with Graves' ophthalmopathy.

This clonotype was observed at least ten times. This sequence joins TRBV20-1 and TRBJ1-2, with 7 bases identical to TRBD1. This CDR3 has 13 amino acids. After removal of 5 bases from V and 6 bases from J, the junction contained 9 bases not matched to a gene. CDR1 and CDR2 from the germline V gene are DFQATT and SNEGSKA (reference sequence). The CDR3, as DNA: TGCAGTGCTCCGACAGGGCAGAGGGATGGCTACACCTTC. Translated, it gives CSAPTGQRDGYTF.

This clonotype was seen at least ten times. V gene TRBV24-1 combines with J gene TRBJ2-5; D might be TRBD1 (5 bases). In germline, CDR1 is KGHDR, CDR2 SFDVKD. CDR3 size: 16 residues. Trimming took 1 base from V and 2 from J, leaving 13 bases between them. The CDR3 DNA reads as TGTGCCACCAGTGATTTAGGCGACAGTCTTCAAGAGACCCAGTACTTC. Protein sequence: CATSDLGDSLQETQYF.

This clonotype was detected a few times. The J gene is TRBJ1-1, the V gene TRBV11-2; D possibly corresponds to TRBD1 (5 bases). Trimming removed 1 base from V and 6 bases from J, with 12 bases in between. This CDR3 spans 14 amino acids. Germline V lookup: CDR1 SGHAT, CDR2 FQNNGV. Written as DNA, the CDR3 is TGTGCCAGCAGCTTAGCAGGGCCGGTGGCTGAAGCTTTCTTT. It specifies CASSLAGPVAEAFF. Using reference TRBV11-2 and TRBJ1-1 for the parts outside the CDR3, the full variable domain is EAGVAQSPRYKIIEKRQSVAFWCNPISGHATLYWYQQILGQGPKLLIQFQNNGVVDDSQLPKDRFSAERLKGVDSTLKIQPAKLEDSAVYLCASSLAGPVAEAFFGQGTRLTVV.

This clonotype was picked up a small number of times. V is TRBV5-6 and J is TRBJ2-5; TRBD2 matches 11 bases. Germline-derived CDR1 and CDR2 are SGHDT and YYEEEE. This CDR3 spans 17 amino acids. After removal of 4 bases from V and 4 bases from J, the junction contained 12 bases not matched to a gene. The CDR3 DNA reads as TGTGCCAGCAGCCCCACCACTAGCGGGAGTCGTTCAGAGACCCAGTACTTC. It encodes CASSPTTSGSRSETQYF.

This clonotype has at least ten counts. The V gene is TRBV30, the J gene TRBJ1-5; weak D call: TRBD1 (5 bases). The CDR3 covers 14 residues. The germline V gene has CDR1 GTSNPN and CDR2 SVGIG (reference sequence). Between the trimmed V and J ends, which lost 3 bases and 6 bases, there was a span of 15 bases. As DNA, the CDR3 is TGTGCCTGGAGGGGGCCTGGGGCTGGTCAGCCCCAGCATTTT. Translating it yields CAWRGPGAGQPQHF.

This clonotype was found many times. This chain links TRBV28 with TRBJ2-5; the D gene could be TRBD1 or TRBD2 (5 bases each). This CDR3 is built from 16 residues. Germline V lookup: CDR1 MDHEN, CDR2 SYDVKM. The V and J ends lost 5 bases and 5 bases respectively, with 21 bases between them. The CDR3 protein is CASSPLGELGVETQYF. CDR3 bases: TGTGCCAGCAGTCCCCTGGGGGAACTGGGTGTGGAGACCCAGTACTTC.

This clonotype was seen repeatedly, ten times or more. CDR3 in amino acids: CSARTGSVGNQPQHF. The CDR3 nucleotides read TGCAGTGCTAGAACCGGGTCCGTTGGCAATCAGCCCCAGCATTTT. This chain connects TRBV20-1 to TRBJ1-5; D unresolved. Trimming removed 2 bases from V and 2 bases from J, with 13 bases in between. The CDR3 consists of 15 residues. CDR1 DFQATT and CDR2 SNEGSKA come from the germline V gene (reference sequence).

This clonotype was detected ten times or more. The V call is TRBV2, the J call TRBJ1-1, with a weak D call TRBD1 (6 bases). The CDR3 extends over 14 amino acids. Germline CDR1 is SNHLY and CDR2 is FYNNEI. V lost 8 bases and J 0 bases, leaving 13 bases between the germline ends. CDR3 loop: CASLGEGVNTEAFF. DNA for the CDR3: TGTGCCAGCCTAGGGGAGGGGGTGAACACTGAAGCTTTCTTT.

This clonotype was observed many times. The chain recombines TRBV11-2 with TRBJ2-7; maybe TRBD2 (6 bases). Deletions cut 2 bases from V and 3 bases from J, with 23 bases between. The germline V gene encodes CDR1 SGHAT and CDR2 FQNNGV. This CDR3 is 18 amino acids long. The CDR3 nucleotides are TGTGCCAGCAGCTTAAGGGGTGGGGGGAGGAACGCTGACTACGAGCAGTACTTC. Translating it yields CASSLRGGGRNADYEQYF.

V and J are TRBV4-1 and TRBJ2-5; 12 bases are a match to TRBD2. V shed 4 bases, J shed 5 bases, and the junction held 2 bases outside the gene matches. Germline assignment: CDR1 MGHRA and CDR2 YSYEKL. The CDR3 is 14 amino acids. CDR3 sequence (DNA): TGCGCCAGCAGCCGACTAGCGGGAGATGAGACCCAGTACTTC. It encodes CASSRLAGDETQYF.

This chain joins TRBV5-1 and TRBJ1-6; TRBD1 matches at 7 bases. V lost 0 bases and J lost 13; bases outside the gene matches: 4. CDR3 length: 13 amino acids. Germline V CDR1 and CDR2: SGHRS, YFSETQ. The CDR3 DNA reads as TGCGCCAGCAGCTTGGGGACAGGCGAGCCCCTCCACTTT. Its protein product is CASSLGTGEPLHF.

This clonotype was seen ten or more times. The gene calls are TRBV29-1 and TRBJ2-5; D may be TRBD1 (5 bases). Trimming took 3 bases from V and 4 from J, leaving 12 bases between them. Germline CDR1 reads SQVTM; CDR2 reads ANQGSEA. This CDR3 has 13 residues. The CDR3 here is CSVDPRVGETQYF. CDR3 sequence (DNA): TGCAGCGTTGACCCCAGGGTGGGAGAGACCCAGTACTTC.

The genes are TRBV6-5 and TRBJ1-2; 9 bases fit TRBD1. Losses at the gene ends were 2 bases for V and 5 bases for J; bases not matched to a gene: 6. The CDR3 contains 15 residues. The V gene's germline CDR1 is MNHEY and CDR2 SVGAGI. This chain's CDR3 is CASSYEGTGTYGYTF. CDR3 bases: TGTGCCAGCAGTTACGAGGGGACAGGGACTTATGGCTACACCTTC.

The V gene is TRBV27, the J gene TRBJ1-5; D is uncertain. The length of the CDR3 is 15 residues. V shed 6 bases and J shed 6 bases, with 18 bases lying between them. Germline CDR1 reads MNHEY; CDR2 reads SMNVEV (reference sequence). The CDR3 DNA sequence: TGTGCCAGCAGCTTCGCTGGAGGAGACACTCAGCCCCAGCATTTT. As protein: CASSFAGGDTQPQHF.

This clonotype was counted at least ten times. The chain couples TRBV30 to TRBJ2-7, with D hard to call. V lost 2 bases, J lost 3 bases, and 11 bases lay in between. The V gene's germline CDR1 is GTSNPN and CDR2 SVGIG (reference sequence). This CDR3 spans 13 amino acids. The CDR3: CAWSSPYSYEQYF. The DNA for the CDR3 is TGTGCCTGGAGTTCGCCCTACAGCTACGAGCAGTACTTC.

This clonotype came up many times. The chain couples TRBV6-4 to TRBJ2-6; no reliable D call. Germline CDR1 is MRHNA and CDR2 is SNTAGT. The V end lost 2 bases, the J end lost 0 bases, and 11 bases lay between the germline ends. The CDR3 has 17 residues. The CDR3 region is CASSDRARSSGANVLTF. In nucleotides, the CDR3 is TGTGCCAGCAGTGACCGGGCACGAAGCTCTGGGGCCAACGTCCTGACTTTC.

The chain recombines TRBV6-1 with TRBJ1-2, with D possibly being TRBD1 (6 bases). Germline assignment: CDR1 MNHNS and CDR2 SASEGT. Trimming took 1 base from V and 0 from J, leaving 18 bases between them. The CDR3 consists of 18 residues. This CDR3 reads CASSEEEVRGLSNYGYTF. The DNA of the CDR3 is TGTGCCAGCAGTGAAGAAGAAGTCAGGGGTCTCTCTAACTATGGCTACACCTTC.

This clonotype has a count of ten or more. The chain is built from TRBV2 and TRBJ2-7; the match to TRBD1 covers 7 bases. The trim removed 3 bases at V and 7 bases at J, leaving 9 bases unmatched. Germline V gene sequence: CDR1 SNHLY, CDR2 FYNNEI. The CDR3 has 14 residues. The CDR3 DNA reads TGTGCCAGCAGTGATACAGGGGTCCAGGGGGAGCAGTACTTC. It specifies CASSDTGVQGEQYF.

This chain connects TRBV12-3 or TRBV12-4 to TRBJ2-5, with D maybe TRBD1 (6 bases). This CDR3 spans 16 amino acids. V was shortened by 5 bases and J by 2 bases, with 18 bases between the two germline ends. This chain's CDR3 is CASSPPVGGQQETQYF. The CDR3 nucleotides read TGTGCCAGCAGTCCGCCAGTTGGGGGCCAACAAGAGACCCAGTACTTC.

This clonotype was found many times. The chain recombines TRBV10-2 with TRBJ2-5; the D gene is possibly TRBD2 (6 bases). The CDR3 is 14 amino acids. The V gene's germline CDR1 is WSHSY and CDR2 SAAADI. Trimming cost V 3 bases and J 5 bases, with 13 bases left between them. The CDR3 sequence is CASSEGGAGETQYF. CDR3 DNA sequence: TGCGCCAGCAGTGAAGGAGGGGCGGGGGAGACCCAGTACTTC.

The table lists this clonotype with a few counts. The genes are TRBV19 and TRBJ1-1, with TRBD1 matching over 9 bases. The CDR3 consists of 16 residues. CDR1 is LNHDA, CDR2 SQIVND, per germline (reference sequence). J lost 2 bases, V lost 3 bases, and 7 bases had no gene match. The CDR3 region has the DNA TGTGCCAGTAGTATTCGGACAGGGGCCCTAAACACTGAAGCTTTCTTT. It is translated as CASSIRTGALNTEAFF.

Ten or more counts support this clonotype. The CDR3 DNA follows: TGTGCCAGCAGTGCCGCTAGCGGGAATGGCGAGCAGTACTTC. It yields the protein CASSAASGNGEQYF. The genes are TRBV6-1 and TRBJ2-7, with 9 bases aligning to TRBD2. The CDR3 consists of 14 residues. Trimming at V came to 4 bases and at J to 6 bases, leaving 7 bases not matched to a gene. The germline CDR1 and CDR2 sequences are MNHNS and SASEGT.

This clonotype occurred many times. This chain links TRBV10-3 with TRBJ1-5, with D perhaps TRBD1 (5 bases). From germline, CDR1 is ENHRY and CDR2 SYGVKD. The CDR3 has 13 amino acids. The V end was cut by 4 bases, the J end by 5 bases, with 9 bases between. As DNA, the CDR3 is TGTGCCATCAGTGGGGGCGGGGATCAGCCCCAGCATTTT. Protein sequence: CAISGGGDQPQHF.

Ten or more counts support this clonotype. This sequence joins TRBV12-3 or TRBV12-4 and TRBJ1-2; TRBD1 is a possible D gene (5 bases). The CDR3 extends over 16 amino acids. V was trimmed by 3 bases and J by 4 bases, leaving 18 bases between them. CDR3 DNA sequence: TGTGCCAGCAGTTTGGGGCAGGAGGCTCAGGGCTATGGCTACACCTTC. Translated: CASSLGQEAQGYGYTF.

This clonotype has at least ten counts. The chain couples TRBV7-2 to TRBJ1-1, with D unresolved. V lost 2 bases to trimming and J lost 3 bases, with 7 bases between them. Germline V gives CDR1 SGHTA, CDR2 FQGNSA. The CDR3 is made up of 13 amino acids. The CDR3 coding sequence is TGTGCCAGCAGCTTAATGGAGTACACTGAAGCTTTCTTT. Translated, it gives CASSLMEYTEAFF.

J is TRBJ2-7 and V is TRBV20-1; 10 positions agree with TRBD2. The CDR3 is made up of 17 amino acids. Germline-derived CDR1 and CDR2 are DFQATT and SNEGSKA (reference sequence). J lost 4 bases, V lost 5 bases, and 17 bases had no gene match. The CDR3 coding sequence is TGCAGTGCTCGCCATTCAGGGTCTAGCGGGAGTTTGTACGAGCAGTACTTC. The encoded protein is CSARHSGSSGSLYEQYF.

This clonotype was seen repeatedly, ten times or more. The chain has TRBV4-3 and TRBJ1-2; 8 nucleotides align to TRBD1. Germline values: CDR1 LGHNA, CDR2 YSLEER. The trim removed 7 bases at V and 3 bases at J, leaving 10 bases unmatched. CDR3 size: 15 residues. The CDR3 sequence is CASTPGGQGDYGYTF. The CDR3 DNA is TGCGCCAGCACCCCGGGAGGACAGGGTGACTATGGCTACACCTTC.

The chain combines TRBV6-1 with TRBJ1-1; D ambiguous. Trimming removed 8 bases at V and 4 bases at J, with 20 bases between. CDR3 length equals 15 residues. The germline gives CDR1 MNHNS, CDR2 SASEGT. CDR3 amino acids: CASDSIGEAGTEAFF. The DNA of the CDR3 is TGTGCCAGCGATTCCATCGGGGAGGCGGGCACTGAAGCTTTCTTT.